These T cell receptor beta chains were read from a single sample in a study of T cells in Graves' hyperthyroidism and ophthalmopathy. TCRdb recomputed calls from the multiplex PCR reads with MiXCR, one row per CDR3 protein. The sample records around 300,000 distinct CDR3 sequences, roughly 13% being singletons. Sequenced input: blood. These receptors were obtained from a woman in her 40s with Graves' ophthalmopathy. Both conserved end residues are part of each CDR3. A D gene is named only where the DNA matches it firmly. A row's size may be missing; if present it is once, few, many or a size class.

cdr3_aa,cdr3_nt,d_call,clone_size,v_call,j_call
CASSDVLGISGANVLTF,TGTGCCAGCAGCGATGTACTAGGAATTTCTGGGGCCAACGTCCTGACTTTC,NA,many,TRBV2,TRBJ2-6
CASGRDGSNEQFF,TGTGCTAGTGGGAGGGACGGGAGCAATGAGCAGTTCTTC,NA,few,TRBV12-5,TRBJ2-1
CASSSRTSSYEQYF,TGTGCCAGCAGCTCCCGCACGAGCTCCTACGAGCAGTACTTC,NA,few,TRBV7-9,TRBJ2-7
CASSHTSGKYNEQFF,TGTGCCAGTAGTCACACTAGCGGGAAATACAATGAGCAGTTCTTC,TRBD2,once,TRBV19,TRBJ2-1
CASSEVEFQPQHF,TGTGCCAGCAGTGAAGTGGAATTCCAGCCCCAGCATTTT,NA,many,TRBV2,TRBJ1-5
CASSQEWVVAGGPHEQFF,TGTGCCAGCAGCCAAGAATGGGTAGTGGCGGGGGGGCCCCATGAGCAGTTCTTC,TRBD2,few,TRBV3-1,TRBJ2-1
CASRSIGTHSYEQYF,TGTGCCAGCCGTTCTATTGGGACCCACTCCTACGAGCAGTACTTC,NA,NA,TRBV27,TRBJ2-7
CASSLLSGGAYNEQFF,TGTGCCAGCAGCTTATTATCGGGGGGGGCATACAATGAGCAGTTCTTC,TRBD2,NA,TRBV7-6,TRBJ2-1
CSAYYPLGHYEQYF,TGCAGTGCTTACTATCCCCTAGGACACTACGAGCAGTACTTC,NA,NA,TRBV20-1,TRBJ2-7
CASTTDRSLEQFF,TGTGCCAGTACAACCGACAGATCTCTTGAGCAGTTCTTC,NA,few,TRBV19,TRBJ2-1
CASSMGGLGQETQYF,TGTGCCAGTAGTATGGGGGGGCTGGGGCAAGAGACCCAGTACTTC,NA,few,TRBV19,TRBJ2-5
CASSLKVHSRNTIYF,TGTGCCAGCAGCCTTAAGGTGCACTCTAGAAACACCATATATTTT,NA,few,TRBV11-2,TRBJ1-3
CASTYSTFNTEAFF,TGTGCCAGTACCTACTCGACCTTCAACACTGAAGCTTTCTTT,NA,many,TRBV19,TRBJ1-1
CASKGQGWNTEAFF,TGTGCCAGCAAAGGACAGGGATGGAACACTGAAGCTTTCTTT,TRBD1,NA,TRBV25-1,TRBJ1-1
CATSDAPLGEQFF,TGTGCCACCAGTGATGCCCCTCTCGGTGAGCAGTTCTTC,NA,many,TRBV24-1,TRBJ2-1
CASSLLGRLGRGTGELFF,TGTGCCAGCAGCCTCCTAGGCCGGCTGGGGAGGGGCACCGGGGAGCTGTTTTTT,TRBD2,NA,TRBV13,TRBJ2-2
CASSFLAGTYNGQFF,TGTGCCAGCAGCTTCCTGGCGGGGACCTACAATGGGCAGTTCTTC,NA,few,TRBV11-3,TRBJ2-1
CATSDLLTSGDEQFF,TGTGCCACCAGTGATTTGTTGACTAGCGGTGATGAGCAGTTCTTC,TRBD2,many,TRBV24-1,TRBJ2-1
CSASGSRGRREITGELFF,TGCAGTGCTAGCGGGTCGAGGGGGCGGCGGGAGATCACCGGGGAGCTGTTTTTT,NA,many,TRBV20-1,TRBJ2-2
CSARVGQANTKAFF,TGCAGTGCTAGAGTAGGGCAGGCGAACACTAAAGCTTTCTTT,NA,NA,TRBV20-1,TRBJ1-1
CSVVRGRETQYF,TGCAGCGTTGTGAGGGGGAGAGAGACCCAGTACTTC,NA,few,TRBV29-1,TRBJ2-5
CASSIYRGQGVPNQFF,TGTGCCAGCAGCATCTATAGGGGACAGGGGGTACCTAATCAGTTCTTC,TRBD1,few,TRBV13,TRBJ2-1
CSARQGGTDTQYF,TGCAGTGCCCGTCAAGGGGGCACAGATACGCAGTATTTT,NA,NA,TRBV20-1,TRBJ2-3
CASSLDRGGNEQYF,TGTGCCAGCAGCTTAGACCGGGGAGGGAACGAGCAGTACTTC,TRBD2,many,TRBV13,TRBJ2-7
CASSSYLGVSTDTQYF,TGTGCCAGCAGCTCTTACCTGGGGGTCAGCACAGATACGCAGTATTTT,NA,many,TRBV7-9,TRBJ2-3
CATSSPESYEQYF,TGTGCCACCAGCAGTCCAGAGTCCTACGAGCAGTACTTC,NA,many,TRBV15,TRBJ2-7
CSASPGQEITDERADTQYF,TGCAGTGCTAGCCCCGGGCAGGAGATAACAGACGAGAGAGCAGATACGCAGTATTTT,NA,few,TRBV20-1,TRBJ2-3
CAISESLNRVKGGYTF,TGTGCCATCAGTGAGTCGCTTAACAGGGTGAAGGGCGGCTACACCTTC,NA,NA,TRBV10-3,TRBJ1-2
CASCKVSPGGQPQHF,TGTGCCAGCTGTAAAGTTAGTCCTGGGGGCCAGCCCCAGCATTTT,NA,many,TRBV6-2/TRBV6-3,TRBJ1-5
CASESGGSGATEAFF,TGTGCCAGCGAATCCGGTGGGTCGGGTGCCACTGAAGCTTTCTTT,NA,NA,TRBV13,TRBJ1-1
CASSQPSGGPIDEQFF,TGTGCCAGCAGCCAACCCTCGGGGGGGCCAATCGATGAGCAGTTCTTC,TRBD2,NA,TRBV3-1,TRBJ2-1
CASSPPTLWQFF,TGTGCCAGCAGTCCCCCAACCTTATGGCAGTTCTTC,NA,many,TRBV12-3/TRBV12-4,TRBJ2-1
CASSLRRKLRVDTQYF,TGTGCCAGCAGCCTCCGGCGTAAACTGAGGGTGGATACGCAGTATTTT,NA,many,TRBV28,TRBJ2-3
CASRLAGGPSTGELFF,TGTGCCAGCAGACTAGCGGGAGGGCCGAGCACCGGGGAGCTGTTTTTT,TRBD2,few,TRBV28,TRBJ2-2
CASSVQRGPQETQYF,TGCGCCAGCAGTGTTCAGCGGGGGCCTCAAGAGACCCAGTACTTC,TRBD2,NA,TRBV10-1,TRBJ2-5
CASSFYGGSGETQYF,TGTGCCAGCAGCTTTTATGGGGGAAGCGGGGAGACCCAGTACTTC,NA,many,TRBV5-5,TRBJ2-5
CSAKTGGGNQPQHF,TGCAGTGCGAAAACAGGGGGTGGCAATCAGCCCCAGCATTTT,TRBD1,many,TRBV20-1,TRBJ1-5
CATSDLQGLNTEAFF,TGTGCCACCAGTGATCTACAGGGTTTGAACACTGAAGCTTTCTTT,NA,NA,TRBV24-1,TRBJ1-1
CASSPPDRGIYGYTF,TGTGCCAGCAGCCCTCCCGACAGGGGGATCTATGGCTACACCTTC,TRBD1,few,TRBV11-2,TRBJ1-2
CSARLPSGGFYNEQFF,TGCAGTGCTAGACTCCCTAGCGGGGGCTTCTACAATGAGCAGTTCTTC,TRBD2,NA,TRBV20-1,TRBJ2-1
CASSIVGTGGPVTEAFF,TGTGCCAGTAGTATAGTGGGGACAGGAGGCCCCGTCACTGAAGCTTTCTTT,TRBD1,NA,TRBV19,TRBJ1-1
CANNGFRERDTQYF,TGTGCCAACAACGGGTTCCGGGAGCGGGATACGCAGTATTTT,NA,few,TRBV6-8,TRBJ2-3
CASSARDRVFPEAFF,TGTGCCAGCAGTGCCCGGGACAGGGTTTTCCCTGAAGCTTTCTTT,TRBD1,many,TRBV2,TRBJ1-1
CASSSIAGTTEAFF,TGTGCCAGCAGTTCAATCGCGGGGACGACGGAAGCTTTCTTT,NA,many,TRBV16,TRBJ1-1
CASSLQRGTTEAFF,TGTGCCAGCTCACTGCAGAGGGGGACCACTGAAGCTTTCTTT,NA,few,TRBV18,TRBJ1-1
CASSHTSYEQYF,TGTGCCAGCAGCCACACTAGCTACGAGCAGTACTTC,NA,many,TRBV5-6,TRBJ2-7
CASSIGPRDEQYF,TGTGCCAGTAGTATCGGGCCCCGGGACGAGCAGTACTTC,NA,NA,TRBV19,TRBJ2-7
CASSSPPGHEQYF,TGTGCCAGCAGCTCACCACCGGGTCACGAGCAGTACTTC,NA,many,TRBV5-5,TRBJ2-7
CASSSSGLAGGQTGELFF,TGTGCCAGCAGCTCCTCGGGACTAGCGGGGGGACAAACCGGGGAGCTGTTTTTT,TRBD2,many,TRBV7-2,TRBJ2-2
CASSLIQMGGEKTQYF,TGTGCCAGCAGCTTAATCCAGATGGGGGGGGAGAAGACCCAGTACTTC,TRBD2,many,TRBV7-9,TRBJ2-5
CASRAGTTEQFF,TGTGCCAGCAGGGCCGGGACAACCGAGCAGTTCTTC,NA,NA,TRBV7-2,TRBJ2-1
CASSLAVGITDTQYF,TGTGCCAGCAGCTTAGCAGTGGGGATCACAGATACGCAGTATTTT,NA,NA,TRBV7-9,TRBJ2-3
CSVGTTEAFF,TGCAGCGTAGGAACCACTGAAGCTTTCTTT,NA,many,TRBV29-1,TRBJ1-1
CSARPGHSNQPQHF,TGCAGTGCCAGACCGGGACACAGCAATCAGCCCCAGCATTTT,NA,many,TRBV20-1,TRBJ1-5